This TCR beta chain comes out of a study of T cell repertoires in cytomegalovirus infection (dated 2019 in TCRdb). Some background on the complete study: Peptide stimulations targeted recently identified HLA-C-restricted CMV epitopes, whose presentation resists viral immunomodulation, together with well-studied HLA-B-restricted epitopes. Because public TCR beta signatures pointed to carriage of CMV infection together with the matching HLA type, the HLA type of each donor mattered for the analysis.

The treatment or condition label, read with the paper, signifies: in vitro stimulation with specific CMV peptide epitopes to enrich CMV-specific T cells. What the work shows at the level of the full study, not this receptor alone: Carriers of CMV infection plus the relevant HLA type were discriminated by the cumulative frequency of public TCR beta family members in the study cohort and in an independent 352-donor cohort. The ex vivo response was dominated by HLA-C-restricted CMV-specific TCR beta clonotypes, which also provided the single most frequent clonotype in two of eight donors.

Sequenced on an Illumina HiSeq 1500. The public reads were reprocessed in TCRdb via fastp at Q25 and MiXCR, keeping in-frame beta chains. Rows are unified per CDR3 protein, each entry keeping the most common DNA and genes. A total of about 920,000 distinct CDR3 sequences appear in this sample, under 40% of them only once. The ten largest clones take up around an eighth of the sample. For this chain, trimming is 6 bases at the V end and 6 bases at the J end, and the number of junction bases without a gene match is 19. There are 18 amino acids in the CDR3, from cysteine to phenylalanine inclusive. This entry keeps only the CDR3 DNA: 54 bases, framed from base 1. This clonotype has a count of ten or more. Its antigen is still unknown. Qualities for individual bases were not recorded, and no much larger clone is one base off.

The TCR was taken from a human donor in good health (CMV status not recorded). Some clones in this sample may be carry-over from other donors' samples. The chain employs TRBV12-3 or TRBV12-4 and TRBJ2-3; 9 bases in between match TRBD1. The specimen comprised cultured CD8+ T cells from PBMCs, sampled from culture after CMV antigen stimulation. The CDR3 reads as follows: CASRAGTGISRLSDTQYF. At the DNA level, the sequence is TGTGCCAGCAGGGCCGGGACAGGGATTTCCAGACTATCGGATACGCAGTATTTT.